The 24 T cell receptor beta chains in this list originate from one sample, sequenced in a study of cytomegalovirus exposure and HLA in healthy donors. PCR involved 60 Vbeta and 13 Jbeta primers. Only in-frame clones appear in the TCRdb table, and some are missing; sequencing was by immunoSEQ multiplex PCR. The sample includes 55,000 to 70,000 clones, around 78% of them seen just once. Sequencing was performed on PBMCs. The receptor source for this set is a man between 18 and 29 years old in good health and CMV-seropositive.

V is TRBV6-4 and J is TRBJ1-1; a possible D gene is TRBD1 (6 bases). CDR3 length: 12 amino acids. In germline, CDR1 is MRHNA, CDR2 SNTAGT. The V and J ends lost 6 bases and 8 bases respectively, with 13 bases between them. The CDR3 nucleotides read TGTGCCAGCAGCCCAGGGAGGGGGGAAGCTTTCTTT. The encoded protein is CASSPGRGEAFF.

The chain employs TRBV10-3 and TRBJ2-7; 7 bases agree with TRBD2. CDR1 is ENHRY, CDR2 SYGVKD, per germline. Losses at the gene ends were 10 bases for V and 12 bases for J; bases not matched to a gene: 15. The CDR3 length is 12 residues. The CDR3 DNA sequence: TGTGCCACCAGAGGGGAGGGGTTGAGTGCGTACTTC. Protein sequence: CATRGEGLSAYF.

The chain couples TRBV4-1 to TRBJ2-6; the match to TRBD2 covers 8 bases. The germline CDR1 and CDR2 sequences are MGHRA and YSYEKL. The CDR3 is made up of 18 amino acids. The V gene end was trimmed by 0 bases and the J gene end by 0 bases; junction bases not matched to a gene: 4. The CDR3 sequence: CASSQDPSGPSGANVLTF. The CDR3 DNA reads TGCGCCAGCAGCCAAGACCCTAGCGGGCCCTCTGGGGCCAACGTCCTGACTTTC.

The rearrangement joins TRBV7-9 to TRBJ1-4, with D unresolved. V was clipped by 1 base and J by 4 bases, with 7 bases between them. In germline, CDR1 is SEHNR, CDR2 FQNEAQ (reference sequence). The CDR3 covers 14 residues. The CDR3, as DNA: TGTGCCAGCAGCTTAGGGCCAGTTAATGAAAAACTGTTTTTT. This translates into CASSLGPVNEKLFF.

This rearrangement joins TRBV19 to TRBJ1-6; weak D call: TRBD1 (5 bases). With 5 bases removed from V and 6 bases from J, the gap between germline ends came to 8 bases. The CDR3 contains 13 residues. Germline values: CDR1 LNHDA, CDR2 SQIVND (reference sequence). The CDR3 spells CASSDRVNSPLHF. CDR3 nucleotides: TGTGCCAGTAGTGACAGAGTTAATTCACCCCTCCACTTT.

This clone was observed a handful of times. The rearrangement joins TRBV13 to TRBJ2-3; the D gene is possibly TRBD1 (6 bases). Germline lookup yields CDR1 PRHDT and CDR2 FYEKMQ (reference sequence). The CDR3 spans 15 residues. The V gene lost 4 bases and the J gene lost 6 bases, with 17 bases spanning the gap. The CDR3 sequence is CASSSKQGSGDTQYF. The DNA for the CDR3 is TGTGCCAGCAGCTCAAAACAGGGTTCTGGGGATACGCAGTATTTT.

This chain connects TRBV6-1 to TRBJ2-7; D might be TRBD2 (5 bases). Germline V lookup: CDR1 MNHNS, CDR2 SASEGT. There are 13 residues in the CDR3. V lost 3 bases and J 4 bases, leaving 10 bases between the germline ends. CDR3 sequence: CASSEPEVYEQYF. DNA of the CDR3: TGTGCCAGCAGTGAGCCGGAGGTGTACGAGCAGTACTTC.

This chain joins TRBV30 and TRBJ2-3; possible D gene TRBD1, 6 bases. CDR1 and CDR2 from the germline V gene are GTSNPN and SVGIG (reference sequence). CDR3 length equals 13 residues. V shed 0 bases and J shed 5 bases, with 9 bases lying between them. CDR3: CAWSVGARDTQYF. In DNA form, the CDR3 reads TGTGCCTGGAGTGTGGGGGCTCGAGATACGCAGTATTTT.

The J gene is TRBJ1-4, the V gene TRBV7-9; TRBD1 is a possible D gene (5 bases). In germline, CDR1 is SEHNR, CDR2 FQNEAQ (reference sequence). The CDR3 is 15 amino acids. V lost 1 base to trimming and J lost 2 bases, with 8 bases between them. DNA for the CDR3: TGTGCCAGCAGCTTAGAAGGGGTCACTAATGAAAAACTGTTTTTT. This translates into CASSLEGVTNEKLFF.

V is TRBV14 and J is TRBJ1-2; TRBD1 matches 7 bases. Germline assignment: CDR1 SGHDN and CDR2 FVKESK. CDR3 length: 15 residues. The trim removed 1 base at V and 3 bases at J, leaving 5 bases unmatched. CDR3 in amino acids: CASSQARTGYYGYTF. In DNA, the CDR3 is TGTGCCAGCAGCCAAGCTAGGACAGGCTACTATGGCTACACCTTC. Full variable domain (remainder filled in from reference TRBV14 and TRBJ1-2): EAGVTQFPSHSVIEKGQTVTLRCDPISGHDNLYWYRRVMGKEIKFLLHFVKESKQDESGMPNNRFLAERTGGTYSTLKVQPAELEDSGVYFCASSQARTGYYGYTFGSGTRLTVV.

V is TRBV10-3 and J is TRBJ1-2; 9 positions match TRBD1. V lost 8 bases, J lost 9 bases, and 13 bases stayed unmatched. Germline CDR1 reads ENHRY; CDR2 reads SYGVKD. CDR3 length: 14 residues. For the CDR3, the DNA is TGTGCCATCCTATCCCCGGACAGGGGTGGTCGCTACACCTTC. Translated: CAILSPDRGGRYTF.

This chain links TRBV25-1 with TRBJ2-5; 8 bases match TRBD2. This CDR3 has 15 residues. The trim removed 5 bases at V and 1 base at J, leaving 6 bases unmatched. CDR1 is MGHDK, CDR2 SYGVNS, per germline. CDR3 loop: CASSLPLAAQETQYF. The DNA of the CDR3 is TGTGCCAGCAGTCTACCACTAGCGGCCCAAGAGACCCAGTACTTC.

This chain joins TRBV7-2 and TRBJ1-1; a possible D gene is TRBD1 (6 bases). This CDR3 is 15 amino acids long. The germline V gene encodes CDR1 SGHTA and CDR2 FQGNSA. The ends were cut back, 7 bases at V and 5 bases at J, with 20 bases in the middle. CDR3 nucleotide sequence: TGTGCCAGCATCTCTCAGGCAGGGAGGGGGACTGAAGCTTTCTTT. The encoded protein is CASISQAGRGTEAFF. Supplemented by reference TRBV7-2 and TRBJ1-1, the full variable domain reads GAGVSQSPSNKVTEKGKDVELRCDPISGHTALYWYRQSLGQGLEFLIYFQGNSAPDKSGLPSDRFSAERTGGSVSTLTIQRTQQEDSAVYLCASISQAGRGTEAFFGQGTRLTVV.

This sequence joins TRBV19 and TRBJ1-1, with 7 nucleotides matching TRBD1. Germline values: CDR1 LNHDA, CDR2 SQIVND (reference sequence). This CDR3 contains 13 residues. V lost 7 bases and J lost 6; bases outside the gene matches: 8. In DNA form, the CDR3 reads TGTGCCAGTATAGGGGACAGATGGGCTGAAGCTTTCTTT. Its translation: CASIGDRWAEAFF.

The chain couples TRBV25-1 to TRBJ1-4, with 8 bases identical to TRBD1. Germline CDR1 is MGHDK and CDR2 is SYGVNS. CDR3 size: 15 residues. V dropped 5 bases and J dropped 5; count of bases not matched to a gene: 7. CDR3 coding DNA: TGTGCCAGCAGTCCAACGACAGGGGTGAATGAAAAACTGTTTTTT. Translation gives CASSPTTGVNEKLFF.

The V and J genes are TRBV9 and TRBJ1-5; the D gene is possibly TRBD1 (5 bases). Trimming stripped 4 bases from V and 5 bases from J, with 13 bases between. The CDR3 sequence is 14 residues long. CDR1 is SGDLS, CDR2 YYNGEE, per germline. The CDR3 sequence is CASSPGTGYQPQHF. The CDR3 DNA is TGTGCCAGCAGCCCTGGGACTGGCTATCAGCCCCAGCATTTT.

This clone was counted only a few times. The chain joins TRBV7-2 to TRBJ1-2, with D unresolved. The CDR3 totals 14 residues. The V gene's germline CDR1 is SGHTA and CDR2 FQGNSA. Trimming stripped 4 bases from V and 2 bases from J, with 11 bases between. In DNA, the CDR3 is TGTGCCAGCAGCTCGGGCGGCGGGAACTATGGCTACACCTTC. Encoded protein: CASSSGGGNYGYTF. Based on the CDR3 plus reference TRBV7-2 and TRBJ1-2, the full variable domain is GAGVSQSPSNKVTEKGKDVELRCDPISGHTALYWYRQSLGQGLEFLIYFQGNSAPDKSGLPSDRFSAERTGGSVSTLTIQRTQQEDSAVYLCASSSGGGNYGYTFGSGTRLTVV.

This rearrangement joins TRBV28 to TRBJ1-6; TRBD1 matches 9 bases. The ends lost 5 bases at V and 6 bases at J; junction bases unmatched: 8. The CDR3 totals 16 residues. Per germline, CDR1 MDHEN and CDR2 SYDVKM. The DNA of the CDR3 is TGTGCCAGCAGTGGACGTAGACAGGGGGGTAATTCACCCCTCCACTTT. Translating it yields CASSGRRQGGNSPLHF.

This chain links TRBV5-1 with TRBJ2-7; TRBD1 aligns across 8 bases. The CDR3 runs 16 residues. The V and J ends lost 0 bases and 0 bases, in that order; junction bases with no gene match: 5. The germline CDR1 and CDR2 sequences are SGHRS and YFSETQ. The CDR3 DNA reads TGCGCCAGCAGCTTGGCCCAGACAGGGGCCTCCTACGAGCAGTACTTC. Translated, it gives CASSLAQTGASYEQYF.

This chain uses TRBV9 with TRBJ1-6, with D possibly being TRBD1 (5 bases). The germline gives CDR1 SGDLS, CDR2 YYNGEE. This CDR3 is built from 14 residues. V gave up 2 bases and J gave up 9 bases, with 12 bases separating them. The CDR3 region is CASSVPGRSSPLHF. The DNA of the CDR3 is TGTGCCAGCAGCGTTCCAGGGAGGAGTTCACCCCTCCACTTT.

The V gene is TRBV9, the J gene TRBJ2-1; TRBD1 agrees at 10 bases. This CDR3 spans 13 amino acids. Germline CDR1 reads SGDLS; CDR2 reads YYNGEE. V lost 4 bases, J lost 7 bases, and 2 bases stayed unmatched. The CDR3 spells CASSWGQGNEQFF. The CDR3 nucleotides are TGTGCCAGCAGCTGGGGACAGGGGAATGAGCAGTTCTTC.

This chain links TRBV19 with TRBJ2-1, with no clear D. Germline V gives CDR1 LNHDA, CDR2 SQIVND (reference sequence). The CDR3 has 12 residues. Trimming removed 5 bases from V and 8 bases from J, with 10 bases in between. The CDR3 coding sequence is TGTGCCAGTAGTGCCCAGGTCCATGAGCAGTTCTTC. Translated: CASSAQVHEQFF.

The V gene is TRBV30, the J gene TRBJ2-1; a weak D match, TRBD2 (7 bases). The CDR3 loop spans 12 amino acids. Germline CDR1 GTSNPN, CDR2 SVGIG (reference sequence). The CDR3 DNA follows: TGTGCGCTAGCTAGGGGGGGATATGAGCAGTTCTTC. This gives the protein CALARGGYEQFF.

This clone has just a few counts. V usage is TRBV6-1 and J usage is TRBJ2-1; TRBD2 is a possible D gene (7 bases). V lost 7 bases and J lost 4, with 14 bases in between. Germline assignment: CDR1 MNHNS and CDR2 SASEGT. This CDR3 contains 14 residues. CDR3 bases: TGTGCCAGCAAGTGGGGGGGCGAGTACAATGAGCAGTTCTTC. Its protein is CASKWGGEYNEQFF.